These 9 T cell receptor beta chains were all obtained from the same sample, sequenced in a study of shared clonotypes between healthy human individuals. Sequencing used immunoSEQ multiplex PCR; TCRdb keeps in-frame clones, though not all of them. Of roughly 500,000 clones listed, 95% to 97% are singletons. The source material was naive CD4+ T cells sorted from blood. Specified subset: CD45RA+ positively selected. The origin of the receptors is a woman aged 25 to 39 in good health.

J is TRBJ1-1 and V is TRBV18; unclear D gene. Germline V CDR1 and CDR2: KGHSH, LQKENI. The V and J ends lost 0 bases and 11 bases respectively, with 10 bases between them. The CDR3 loop spans 12 amino acids. DNA of the CDR3: TGTGCCAGCTCACCACCTGTCCAGCCCGCTTTCTTT. Its translation is CASSPPVQPAFF.

This chain links TRBV29-1 with TRBJ2-7, with D uncertain. Deletions cut 5 bases from V and 4 bases from J, with 12 bases between. CDR1 is SQVTM and CDR2 is ANQGSEA in the germline V gene. The CDR3 has 12 amino acids. CDR3 protein: CSVTTDLYEQYF. CDR3 coding DNA: TGCAGCGTTACTACGGACCTTTACGAGCAGTACTTC.

DNA of the CDR3: TGTGCCAGCAACACCGGACACCCGACGCAAGAGACCCAGTACTTC. It is translated as CASNTGHPTQETQYF. This chain joins TRBV2 and TRBJ2-5; perhaps TRBD1 as D (5 bases). This CDR3 is 15 amino acids long. V shed 7 bases and J shed 2 bases, with 17 bases lying between them. Germline CDR1 reads SNHLY; CDR2 reads FYNNEI.

This chain uses TRBV5-4 with TRBJ2-7, with D tentatively TRBD2 (6 bases). V gave up 3 bases and J gave up 2 bases, with 9 bases separating them. The CDR3 has 13 residues. In germline, CDR1 is SGHNT, CDR2 YYREEE (reference sequence). DNA for the CDR3: TGTGCCAGCAGCTGGGGGGACCCCTACGAGCAGTACTTC. Translating it yields CASSWGDPYEQYF.

V gene TRBV9 combines with J gene TRBJ2-1, with D possibly TRBD2 on 5 matching bases. CDR1 is SGDLS and CDR2 is YYNGEE in the germline V gene. Trimming took off 0 bases at V and 8 bases at J, with 15 bases between the two ends. The CDR3 covers 15 residues. This chain's CDR3 is CASSVASLALDEQFF. For the CDR3, the DNA is TGTGCCAGCAGCGTAGCGAGCCTAGCTTTGGATGAGCAGTTCTTC.

This sequence joins TRBV7-3 and TRBJ2-1; TRBD2 agrees at 11 bases. Germline CDR1 reads SGHTA; CDR2 reads FQGTGA. Trimming at V came to 1 base and at J to 3 bases, leaving 5 bases not matched to a gene. The CDR3 contains 17 residues. The DNA for the CDR3 is TGTGCCAGCAGCTTAAGAGTGGGACTAGCGGACTACAATGAGCAGTTCTTC. Protein: CASSLRVGLADYNEQFF.

This chain uses TRBV7-6 with TRBJ1-3; D may be TRBD1 (5 bases). Germline V gene sequence: CDR1 SGHVS, CDR2 FNYEAQ. V lost 5 bases and J lost 4, with 15 bases in between. The CDR3 is 15 residues long. This CDR3 reads CASSVGPDSGNTIYF. CDR3 nucleotide sequence: TGTGCCAGCAGCGTGGGACCAGATTCCGGAAACACCATATATTTT. Drawing the rest from reference TRBV7-6 and TRBJ1-3, the complete variable domain is GAGVSQSPRYKVTKRGQDVALRCDPISGHVSLYWYRQALGQGPEFLTYFNYEAQQDKSGLPNDRFSAERPEGSISTLTIQRTEQRDSAMYRCASSVGPDSGNTIYFGEGSWLTVV.

This sequence joins TRBV9 and TRBJ2-7; D is tentatively TRBD1 or TRBD2 (6 bases each). CDR1 and CDR2 (germline): SGDLS, YYNGEE. The CDR3 spans 15 residues. V gave up 1 base and J gave up 1 base, with 12 bases separating them. For the CDR3, the DNA is TGTGCCAGCAGCGTAAGTACAGGGAGGTCCTACGAGCAGTACTTC. It yields the protein CASSVSTGRSYEQYF.

The chain links TRBV28 to TRBJ2-6, with a weak D call TRBD1 (8 bases). There are 19 residues in the CDR3. CDR1 MDHEN and CDR2 SYDVKM come from the germline V gene. Trimming removed 6 bases from V and 0 bases from J, with 21 bases in between. CDR3 nucleotides: TGTGCCAGCAGGCCCCAAGCGGGACAGGTCCTCTCTGGGGCCAACGTCCTGACTTTC. This codes for CASRPQAGQVLSGANVLTF.